The present entry profiles one T cell receptor beta chain with its context. Its matching antigen is unknown. The data are from a study of CD8+ T cells in alopecia areata. At the level of the study: In an open-label trial, patients got 5 to 10 mg tofacitinib twice daily. Affected scalp percentage determined the severity score of treated patients. Whole-study findings and limits: Many of the expanded lesional clones endured in scalp and blood while on tofacitinib. Tofacitinib significantly reduced both scalp clonality and expanded CD8+ clones among the top 100.

Extraction and reverse transcription of RNA yielded cDNA as the sequencing template. Here immunoSEQ multiplex PCR was the method, and the copy in TCRdb shows in-frame clones only, minus some. This sample carries a few hundred thousand clones, 35% to 40% of them seen once, and the ten largest clones take almost 0.5%. Trimming cost V 4 bases and J 4 bases, with 17 bases left between them. The germline gives CDR1 SGHNT, CDR2 YYREEE (reference sequence). The CDR3 has 15 amino acids. The sample's treatment: oral pan-JAK inhibitor, 5-10 mg twice daily. The sample in question was CD4+ T cells sorted from blood, obtained at week 34, from a patient treated with tofacitinib. This chain uses TRBV5-4 with TRBJ1-2, with D perhaps matching TRBD1 (5 bases). The clonotype originates from a human donor with alopecia areata. Here the CDR3 DNA reads TGTGCCAGCAGCGATTCCAGGGAGGGAATCTATGGCTACACCTTC. It yields the protein CASSDSREGIYGYTF.